This T cell receptor (beta chain) came from a study of T-cell reconstitution after alpha-beta-depleted transplantation in children. Using unique molecular identifiers, the investigators prepared the TCRbeta library. Using its own MiXCR run on the PCR reads, TCRdb lists one record per CDR3 protein. The sample consists of hundreds of thousands of distinct CDR3 sequences, about 12% of them appearing once. V lost 2 bases and J 8 bases, leaving 20 bases between the germline ends. Germline V CDR1 and CDR2: SGHRS, YFSETQ. The CDR3 is 16 amino acids. In this sample, this clonotype turned up many times. The antigen is unknown. Study-level points and caveats: Diversity of TCRbeta at day 60 was high in some patients, arising from surviving recipient T cells and thymic progenitors. At the one-year point after transplant, T-cell counts and TCRbeta diversity were found to come mostly from T cells that had been newly produced. Roughly two months post-transplant, alpha-beta T cells reportedly originated from several hundred graft clones that had expanded.

The gene calls are TRBV5-1 and TRBJ2-1; a weak D match, TRBD2 (7 bases). The clonotype comes from a girl under 10 years old with congenital amegakaryocytic thrombocytopenia, due to receive a stem cell transplant. The sequences come from PBMCs, collected before TCRalphabeta/CD19-depleted stem cell transplant. This CDR3 reads CASSLRGGALGDEQFF. The CDR3 nucleotides are TGCGCCAGCAGCTTAAGAGGGGGGGCCTTGGGGGATGAGCAGTTCTTC.